Each of the 9 T cell receptor beta chains below was sequenced from the same sample in a study of shared clonotypes between healthy human individuals (TCRdb year 2020). The receptor library was made with the immunoSEQ multiplex PCR assay. TCRdb took this table from immuneACCESS and kept in-frame rearrangements with V and J called. Such tables lack part of the clones; where checked against another copy, unresolved V genes explain under half of the gap, and the rest is unexplained. Recorded for this sample are 500,000 or so clones; approximately 95% of them occurred a single time. Of the sample, about 0.06% is held by the ten largest clones. Sequencing was carried out using naive CD4+ T cells sorted from blood. The cell subset or site label here, explained by the study, means: CD45RA+ positively selected. The source is a woman aged 25 to 45 in good health.

The chain joins TRBV5-5 to TRBJ1-1; a possible D gene is TRBD1 (6 bases). V shed 4 bases and J shed 4 bases, with 17 bases lying between them. CDR1 SGHKS and CDR2 YYEKEE come from the germline V gene (reference sequence). There are 15 residues in the CDR3. The CDR3 sequence is CASSRADRDVTEAFF. Here the CDR3 DNA reads TGTGCCAGCAGCCGTGCGGACAGAGATGTCACTGAAGCTTTCTTT. Filled out from reference TRBV5-5 and TRBJ1-1, the complete variable domain reads DAGVTQSPTHLIKTRGQQVTLRCSPISGHKSVSWYQQVLGQGPQFIFQYYEKEERGRGNFPDRFSARQFPNYSSELNVNALLLGDSALYLCASSRADRDVTEAFFGQGTRLTVV.

The chain employs TRBV2 and TRBJ1-5; the D is unclear. The CDR3 is 14 residues long. Germline V CDR1 and CDR2: SNHLY, FYNNEI. Trimming pared 6 bases from V and 2 bases from J, leaving 11 bases between. CDR3 in amino acids: CASRAGWGNQPQHF. CDR3 coding DNA: TGTGCCAGCAGGGCGGGTTGGGGCAATCAGCCCCAGCATTTT.

The chain is built from TRBV2 and TRBJ2-7; tentative D call: TRBD2 (6 bases). Trimming shortened V by 5 bases and J by 2 bases, and 22 bases separated the two germline ends. Per germline, CDR1 SNHLY and CDR2 FYNNEI. The CDR3 spans 17 residues. The chain's CDR3 is CASSTKHSGTQTYEQYF. The CDR3, as DNA: TGTGCCAGCAGTACCAAACACTCCGGGACTCAAACCTACGAGCAGTACTTC.

CDR3 DNA: TGTGCCAGCACCGACGGACTGCTGGACACTGAAGCTTTCTTT. It yields the protein CASTDGLLDTEAFF. The V call is TRBV28, the J call TRBJ1-1, with D hard to call. In germline, CDR1 is MDHEN, CDR2 SYDVKM. V was shortened by 7 bases and J by 3 bases, with 15 bases between the two germline ends. This CDR3 is built from 14 residues.

Here the CDR3 DNA reads TGTGCCAGCAGTCGGACTAGCGGGAGGGCCCTCTTGAGCTCCTACGAGCAGTACTTC. This gives the protein CASSRTSGRALLSSYEQYF. The chain carries TRBV28 and TRBJ2-7; TRBD2 aligns across 15 bases. After removal of 5 bases from V and 0 bases from J, the junction contained 11 bases not matched to a gene. The length of the CDR3 is 19 residues. Germline CDR1 and CDR2: MDHEN and SYDVKM.

This clone was counted a single time. The junction differs from germline at one of its ends, possibly a read error. The rearrangement uses TRBV5-1 and TRBJ2-1; D is unresolved. In germline, CDR1 is SGHRS, CDR2 YFSETQ. The CDR3 has 14 amino acids. Written as DNA, the CDR3 is TGCGCCAGCGGCTTTAAGGACCAGTACAATGAGCAGTTCTTC. Encoded protein: CASGFKDQYNEQFF.

This clone has only one observation. The chain joins TRBV7-8 to TRBJ1-1; D is possibly TRBD1 (5 bases). The CDR3 totals 17 residues. The V gene lost 4 bases and the J gene lost 4 bases, with 22 bases spanning the gap. CDR1 SGHVS and CDR2 FQNEAQ come from the germline V gene. This CDR3 reads CASSSRAEGLNPTEAFF. The DNA of the CDR3 is TGTGCCAGCAGCTCCAGGGCGGAGGGGCTGAACCCCACTGAAGCTTTCTTT.

This chain uses TRBV5-1 with TRBJ1-4, with TRBD1 identical over 7 bases. Trimming removed 0 bases from V and 5 bases from J; junction bases left unmatched: 4. This CDR3 contains 15 residues. The germline V gene encodes CDR1 SGHRS and CDR2 YFSETQ. The CDR3 DNA reads as TGCGCCAGCAGCTTGGGGGACAGTGCCAATGAAAAACTGTTTTTT. The encoded protein is CASSLGDSANEKLFF.

CDR3 sequence reads: CASSLKTGASGNTIYF. The CDR3, as DNA: TGTGCCAGCAGCCTTAAGACAGGGGCTTCTGGAAACACCATATATTTT. The J gene is TRBJ1-3, the V gene TRBV13, with 8 positions matching TRBD1. V shed 5 bases and J 1 base; nucleotides not matched to a gene: 7. Looked up from germline, CDR1 is PRHDT and CDR2 is FYEKMQ (reference sequence). The length of the CDR3 is 16 residues. The full variable domain, completed using reference TRBV13 and TRBJ1-3, is AAGVIQSPRHLIKEKRETATLKCYPIPRHDTVYWYQQGPGQDPQFLISFYEKMQSDKGSIPDRFSAQQFSDYHSELNMSSLELGDSALYFCASSLKTGASGNTIYFGEGSWLTVV.